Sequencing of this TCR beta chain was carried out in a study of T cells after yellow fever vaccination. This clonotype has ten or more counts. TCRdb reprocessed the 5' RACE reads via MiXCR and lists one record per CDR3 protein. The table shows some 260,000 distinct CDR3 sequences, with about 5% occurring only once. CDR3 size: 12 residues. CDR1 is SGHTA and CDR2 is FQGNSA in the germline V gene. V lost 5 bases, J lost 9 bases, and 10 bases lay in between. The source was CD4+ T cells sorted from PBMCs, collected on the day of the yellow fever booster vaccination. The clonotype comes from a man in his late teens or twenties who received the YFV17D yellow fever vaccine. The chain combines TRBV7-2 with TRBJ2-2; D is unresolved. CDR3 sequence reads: CASSVQWRELFF. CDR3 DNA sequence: TGTGCCAGCAGCGTTCAGTGGCGGGAGCTGTTTTTT. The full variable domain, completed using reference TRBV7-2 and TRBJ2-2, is GAGVSQSPSNKVTEKGKDVELRCDPISGHTALYWYRQSLGQGLEFLIYFQGNSAPDKSGLPSDRFSAERTGGSVSTLTIQRTQQEDSAVYLCASSVQWRELFFGEGSRLTVL.